The source of this TCR beta chain is a study of tumor-infiltrating lymphocytes in primary liver carcinoma. This clonotype was seen ten or more times. There are 14 residues in the CDR3. CDR1 is MDHEN and CDR2 is SYDVKM in the germline V gene. The ends were cut back, 1 base at V and 2 bases at J, with 9 bases in the middle. Starting material of 500 ng total RNA yielded TCR beta cDNA via a constant-region primer. Each TCR beta library was derived from three nested multiplex PCR rounds that employed slightly modified ARM-PCR. The first two PCR rounds, roughly 11 cycles each, used TRBV1-TRBV30 forward primers and a C-beta reverse primer. A single record per CDR3 protein comes from TCRdb applying MiXCR to the multiplex PCR reads. Found here are around 120,000 distinct CDR3 sequences, around two thirds of them singletons; the top ten hold 8.1%. Taking roughly 20-32 mg of unsorted bulk tissue, the authors co-extracted RNA and DNA.

This clonotype was sampled from a woman in her sixties or seventies with primary liver carcinoma and hepatitis B virus infection. The sequenced sample was tumor-adjacent normal liver tissue. The chain carries TRBV28 and TRBJ2-7; D ambiguous. The CDR3 here is CASSLSERPYEQYF. In DNA, the CDR3 is TGTGCCAGCAGTTTATCGGAACGGCCCTACGAGCAGTACTTC.